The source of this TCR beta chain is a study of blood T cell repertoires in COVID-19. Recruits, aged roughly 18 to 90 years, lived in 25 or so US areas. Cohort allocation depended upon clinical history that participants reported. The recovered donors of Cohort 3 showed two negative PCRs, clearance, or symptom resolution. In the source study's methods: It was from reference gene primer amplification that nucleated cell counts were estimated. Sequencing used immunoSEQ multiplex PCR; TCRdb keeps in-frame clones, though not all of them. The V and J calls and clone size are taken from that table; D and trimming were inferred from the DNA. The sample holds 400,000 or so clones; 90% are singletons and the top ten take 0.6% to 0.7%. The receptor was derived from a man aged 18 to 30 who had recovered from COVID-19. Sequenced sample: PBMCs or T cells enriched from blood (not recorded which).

CDR3 protein: CASSFTGGAEQFF. The CDR3 nucleotides read TGTGCCAGCAGTTTTACTGGGGGGGCCGAGCAGTTCTTC. The rearrangement uses TRBV28 and TRBJ2-1, with D perhaps matching TRBD2 (7 bases). The CDR3 extends over 13 amino acids. The V end was cut by 3 bases, the J end by 10 bases, with 13 bases between. From germline, CDR1 is MDHEN and CDR2 SYDVKM.